A selection of T cell receptor beta chains follows, all from one sample in a study of CD8 T cells in ankylosing spondylitis. TCRdb passed the 5' RACE reads through MiXCR, listing each CDR3 protein once. The sample records about 450,000 distinct CDR3 sequences, more than 25% being singletons. The specimen sequenced was blood, either unsorted or a sorted T cell fraction (not recorded which). The receptor set was obtained from a male donor with ankylosing spondylitis. CDR3s include the opening cysteine and the closing phenylalanine or tryptophan. D genes are given only for firm matches. Part of the rows lack a size; the others show once, few, many or a class for expanded clones.

j_gene: TRBJ2-2; v_gene: TRBV29-1; abundance: -; d_gene: -; CDR3nt: TGCAGCGTTGCCAGGGCCGGGGACGGGGAGCTGTTTTTT; CDR3aa: CSVARAGDGELFF
j_gene: TRBJ1-6; v_gene: TRBV5-1; abundance: -; d_gene: -; CDR3nt: TGCGCCAGCAGCTTGGTTTCAGGGAATCCGAATTCACCCCTCCACTTT; CDR3aa: CASSLVSGNPNSPLHF
j_gene: TRBJ1-1; v_gene: TRBV20-1; abundance: -; d_gene: -; CDR3nt: TGCAGTGCTAGCGACAGACTGAACACTGAAGCTTTCTTT; CDR3aa: CSASDRLNTEAFF
j_gene: TRBJ2-7; v_gene: TRBV20-1; abundance: few; d_gene: TRBD1; CDR3nt: TGCAGTGCTAGCGGGTCCGGACAGGGGGCCTACGAGCAGTACTTC; CDR3aa: CSASGSGQGAYEQYF
j_gene: TRBJ2-3; v_gene: TRBV10-3; abundance: few; d_gene: -; CDR3nt: TGTGCCATCAGTGAACCTTTCCCCGGAGGGACGCAGTATTTT; CDR3aa: CAISEPFPGGTQYF
j_gene: TRBJ1-1; v_gene: TRBV6-5; abundance: -; d_gene: -; CDR3nt: TGTGCCAGCAGTTATTCCGTTCTAACAGCTAGTACCTATGCTTTCTTT; CDR3aa: CASSYSVLTASTYAFF
j_gene: TRBJ2-3; v_gene: TRBV29-1; abundance: -; d_gene: -; CDR3nt: TGCAGCGTTGAAGGGGCGCCGGCAGATACGCAGTATTTT; CDR3aa: CSVEGAPADTQYF
j_gene: TRBJ2-3; v_gene: TRBV5-1; abundance: -; d_gene: -; CDR3nt: TGCGCCAGCAGCTTGGCTAGTACTAGCACAGATACGCAGTATTTT; CDR3aa: CASSLASTSTDTQYF
j_gene: TRBJ2-3; v_gene: TRBV11-2; abundance: -; d_gene: -; CDR3nt: TGTGCCAGCAACCCTGGTGCAGATACGCAGTATTTT; CDR3aa: CASNPGADTQYF
j_gene: TRBJ2-1; v_gene: TRBV20-1; abundance: -; d_gene: TRBD2; CDR3nt: TGCAGTGGGCTTTCGGGAGGCACCTCCTACAATGAGCAGTTCTTC; CDR3aa: CSGLSGGTSYNEQFF